This is a list of T cell receptor beta chains from one sample in a study of T cell responses to AZD1222 COVID-19 vaccine. This table comes from immunoSEQ multiplex PCR, and its TCRdb copy is limited to in-frame clones, with some not included. Of approximately 190,000 clones detected, approximately 93% appear once; the ten largest clones hold less than 1.2%. This specimen consisted of peripheral blood, obtained 28 days after the second AZD1222 dose. Receptors originate from an adult who received the AZD1222 COVID-19 vaccine. CDR3s include the opening cysteine and the closing phenylalanine or tryptophan. A D gene is named only where the DNA matches it firmly. For some rows the clone size is stated as once, few or many, or as a class when expanded; others skip it.

>NA|TRBD2|TRBV5-1|TRBJ2-5
CASSRLWGRGVQETQYF
TGCGCCAGCAGCCGCCTATGGGGTCGGGGGGTCCAAGAGACCCAGTACTTC
>NA|TRBD2|TRBV3-1/TRBV3-2|TRBJ2-1
CASSPLSGFEQFF
TGTGCCAGCAGCCCTCTTAGCGGGTTTGAGCAGTTCTTC
>NA|TRBD2|TRBV27|TRBJ2-1
CASSYSGGASRRQFF
TGTGCCAGCAGTTATAGCGGGGGGGCCTCTAGAAGACAGTTCTTC
>NA|NA|TRBV2|TRBJ1-5
CASSEVQGFGQPQHF
TGTGCCAGCAGTGAAGTACAGGGCTTCGGCCAGCCCCAGCATTTT
>NA|NA|TRBV7-2|TRBJ2-1
CASSLAGGGADEQFF
TGTGCCAGCAGCTTAGCTGGCGGCGGGGCTGATGAGCAGTTCTTC
>NA|NA|TRBV20-1|TRBJ1-5
CSARGNQPQHF
TGCAGTGCTAGGGGGAATCAGCCCCAGCATTTT
>once|NA|TRBV7-9|TRBJ1-1
CASSQGSAFF
TGTGCCAGCAGCCAAGGTAGCGCTTTCTTT
>NA|NA|TRBV2|TRBJ1-4
CASSDSRLLGEEKLFF
TGTGCCAGCAGCGACAGCCGCCTACTTGGGGAAGAAAAACTGTTTTTT
>NA|NA|TRBV19|TRBJ2-3
CASRPLRGSTDTQYF
TGTGCCAGTAGACCCCTCCGGGGAAGCACAGATACGCAGTATTTT
>NA|NA|TRBV5-4|TRBJ2-2
CASSLVGFAGELFF
TGTGCCAGCAGCTTGGTAGGGTTCGCCGGGGAGCTGTTTTTT
>NA|NA|TRBV5-4|TRBJ1-1
CASSLELGSGMNTEAFF
TGTGCCAGCAGCTTGGAGTTAGGCAGCGGGATGAACACTGAAGCTTTCTTT
>NA|NA|TRBV7-2|TRBJ1-2
CASRGDLRYGYTF
TGTGCCAGCAGAGGGGACCTGAGGTATGGCTACACCTTC
>NA|TRBD1|TRBV6-1|TRBJ1-2
CASSDLQGSLYGYTF
TGTGCCAGCAGTGATTTACAGGGGTCCTTGTATGGCTACACCTTC
>NA|TRBD1|TRBV19|TRBJ1-2
CASSMIGGGYTF
TGTGCCAGTAGTATGATAGGGGGCGGCTACACCTTC
>NA|NA|TRBV28|TRBJ1-2
CASSFSDYGYTF
TGTGCCAGCAGTTTCTCTGACTATGGCTACACCTTC
>NA|NA|TRBV5-1|TRBJ2-2
CASSLGQGELFF
TGCGCCAGCAGCCTGGGACAAGGGGAGCTGTTTTTT
>NA|TRBD1|TRBV19|TRBJ1-1
CASSIGRGLEAFF
TGTGCCAGTAGTATAGGCAGGGGGCTTGAAGCTTTCTTT
>NA|NA|TRBV4-2|TRBJ1-2
CASSLELQGSGGYTF
TGTGCCAGCAGCCTAGAGTTACAGGGATCGGGTGGCTACACCTTC
>NA|TRBD2|TRBV5-5|TRBJ2-7
CASSLTSGGLSYEQYF
TGTGCCAGCAGCTTGACCAGCGGGGGTCTCTCCTACGAGCAGTACTTC
>NA|TRBD1|TRBV5-1|TRBJ2-3
CASSFRTGADTQYF
TGCGCCAGCAGCTTCCGGACAGGGGCGGATACGCAGTATTTT
>NA|NA|TRBV5-6|TRBJ1-2
CASSLQGAPTF
TGTGCCAGCAGCTTACAAGGGGCGCCCACCTTC
>NA|NA|TRBV2|TRBJ1-1
CASSGGLPSTEAFF
TGTGCCAGCAGCGGTGGTCTTCCGAGCACTGAAGCTTTCTTT
>once|NA|TRBV4-2|TRBJ1-1
CASSPDMNTEAFF
TGTGCCAGCAGCCCGGATATGAACACTGAAGCTTTCTTT
>NA|NA|TRBV5-1|TRBJ1-5
CASSKDGTANQPQHF
TGCGCCAGCAGCAAGGATGGGACGGCAAATCAGCCCCAGCATTTT
>NA|NA|TRBV20-1|TRBJ1-1
CSAPLMGKAFF
TGCAGTGCCCCCCTTATGGGCAAAGCTTTCTTT
>NA|NA|TRBV6-5|TRBJ2-7
CASSKAGKEQYF
TGTGCCAGCAGCAAAGCAGGGAAAGAGCAGTACTTC
>once|NA|TRBV2|TRBJ1-2
CASSDRHPGSGYTF
TGTGCCAGCAGTGACCGGCACCCAGGGAGTGGCTACACCTTC
>NA|NA|TRBV29-1|TRBJ1-1
CSGGGARDTEAFF
TGCAGCGGTGGGGGGGCGCGGGACACTGAAGCTTTCTTT
>NA|NA|TRBV18|TRBJ1-2
CASSFETVTGHGYTF
TGTGCCAGCTCATTCGAGACAGTAACAGGTCATGGCTACACCTTC
>NA|NA|TRBV27|TRBJ1-3
CASSGSGSGNTIYF
TGTGCCAGCAGTGGCAGTGGCTCTGGAAACACCATATATTTT
>few|TRBD1|TRBV18|TRBJ2-7
CASSRLSAGQGRGGPYEQYF
TGTGCCAGCTCACGTCTCTCGGCTGGACAGGGTCGAGGGGGTCCCTACGAGCAGTACTTC
>NA|NA|TRBV12-3/TRBV12-4|TRBJ2-7
CASTGGRTYEQYF
TGTGCCAGCACTGGGGGGAGGACATACGAGCAGTACTTC
>NA|TRBD1|TRBV18|TRBJ1-2
CASSPGQENYGYTF
TGTGCCAGCTCACCGGGACAGGAGAACTATGGCTACACCTTC
>NA|NA|TRBV6-6|TRBJ2-7
CASSQDSASYEQYF
TGTGCCAGCTCACAGGACTCAGCATCCTACGAGCAGTACTTC
>NA|NA|TRBV6-5|TRBJ1-5
CASSYSRGPQPQHF
TGTGCCAGCAGTTACTCGAGGGGTCCTCAGCCCCAGCATTTT
>NA|NA|TRBV11-2|TRBJ2-5
CASSLNRALPQETQYF
TGTGCCAGCAGCTTGAACCGGGCCCTACCCCAGGAGACCCAGTACTTC
>NA|NA|TRBV3-1/TRBV3-2|TRBJ2-7
CASSQSRGGIGQYF
TGTGCCAGCAGTCAGAGCAGAGGAGGGATCGGGCAGTACTTC
>NA|NA|TRBV4-2|TRBJ2-6
CASSQESASGANVLTF
TGTGCCAGCAGCCAAGAGAGCGCTTCTGGGGCCAACGTCCTGACTTTC
>NA|TRBD1|TRBV7-3|TRBJ1-2
CASSPTGSNYGYTF
TGTGCCAGCAGCCCGACAGGGAGTAACTATGGCTACACCTTC
>NA|NA|TRBV3-1/TRBV3-2|TRBJ1-4
CASTPGYATNEKLFF
TGTGCCAGCACCCCTGGGTACGCAACTAATGAAAAACTGTTTTTT
>NA|NA|TRBV20-1|TRBJ2-1
CSASGVRNEQFF
TGCAGTGCTAGTGGGGTACGGAATGAGCAGTTCTTC
>NA|TRBD2|TRBV19|TRBJ2-3
CASREAGALTDTQYF
TGTGCCAGTAGGGAAGCGGGGGCCCTCACAGATACGCAGTATTTT
>NA|TRBD1|TRBV19|TRBJ1-6
CASSTRQGAYNSPLHF
TGTGCCAGTAGTACCCGACAGGGGGCATATAATTCACCCCTCCACTTT
>NA|NA|TRBV2|TRBJ2-6
CASSPRPSGANVLTF
TGTGCCAGCAGTCCTCGCCCCTCTGGGGCCAACGTCCTGACTTTC